The rows below give T cell receptor beta chains drawn from one sample of a study of T cell changes during pregnancy in multiple sclerosis. The table came from immunoSEQ multiplex PCR; TCRdb's copy has only in-frame clones and leaves some out. The sample carries 75,000 to 80,000 clones, about 89% recorded once. The material sequenced was peripheral blood, taken before pregnancy. The receptors were gathered from a female donor with multiple sclerosis, enrolled in a pregnancy study. Both conserved end residues are part of each CDR3. D genes are given only for firm matches. Some rows have no size entry. The others give once, few or many, or a class for an expanded clone.

15 | TRBD1 | TRBJ1-2 | TRBV6-1 | NA | TGTGCCAGCAGTACCCGGGACAGGGAAAACTATGGCTACACCTTC | CASSTRDRENYGYTF
13 | NA | TRBJ2-6 | TRBV7-3 | NA | TGTGCCAGTTGCTACTCTGGGGCCAACGTCCTGACTTTC | CASCYSGANVLTF
13 | NA | TRBJ1-1 | TRBV9 | NA | TGTGCCAGCAGCGTTTTGCAGGACACTGAAGCTTTCTTT | CASSVLQDTEAFF
17 | NA | TRBJ1-6 | TRBV18 | NA | TGTGCCAGCTCACCATATGCAGGGCTCCTCGCGGGGTCACCCCTCCACTTT | CASSPYAGLLAGSPLHF
14 | TRBD2 | TRBJ2-1 | TRBV27 | NA | TGTGCCAGCAGGATAGCGGGGGGGTTTAATGAGCAGTTCTTC | CASRIAGGFNEQFF
15 | NA | TRBJ1-3 | TRBV7-9 | NA | TGTGCCAGCAGCTTAGCGGCAGGGTCCGGAAACACCATATATTTT | CASSLAAGSGNTIYF
15 | NA | TRBJ1-4 | TRBV5-5 | NA | TGTGCCAGCAGCCTGGGAGTCGCAACTAATGAAAAACTGTTTTTT | CASSLGVATNEKLFF
20 | TRBD2 | TRBJ2-1 | TRBV4-3 | once | TGCGCCAACGCAAACCGATCGGGAGCGGGGGGCCAAAGCTCCTACAATGAGCAGTTCTTC | CANANRSGAGGQSSYNEQFF
15 | NA | TRBJ2-7 | TRBV5-1 | NA | TGCGCCAGCAGCTTGGACATCCGAAACCTCTACGAGCAGTACTTC | CASSLDIRNLYEQYF
13 | NA | TRBJ1-2 | TRBV5-1 | NA | TGCGCCAGCAGCTCACAGGGTAGCTATGGCTACACCTTC | CASSSQGSYGYTF
14 | TRBD1 | TRBJ1-2 | TRBV6-5 | NA | TGTGCCAGCACCACGGACAGGACCCAAGGTGGCTACACCTTC | CASTTDRTQGGYTF
14 | TRBD1 | TRBJ1-2 | TRBV4-3 | NA | TGCGCCAGCAGCCCGACAGGGGGCGGGTATGGCTACACCTTC | CASSPTGGGYGYTF
20 | TRBD2 | TRBJ2-2 | TRBV27 | NA | TGTGCCAGCAGTTTATCTGTAGCGGGGGGATACCCCGCGAACACCGGGGAGCTGTTTTTT | CASSLSVAGGYPANTGELFF
17 | TRBD1 | TRBJ1-5 | TRBV5-6 | NA | TGTGCCAGCAGCTTTCAGGGGGGCGGCTATAGCAATCAGCCCCAGCATTTT | CASSFQGGGYSNQPQHF
16 | TRBD1 | TRBJ2-3 | TRBV5-1 | NA | TGCGCCAGCAGCTTGGGGCCGGGACAGGGACTGGATACGCAGTATTTT | CASSLGPGQGLDTQYF
17 | NA | TRBJ2-2 | TRBV7-3 | NA | TGTGCCAGCAGCTTACTCTCAGGAACGGGGGACACCGGGGAGCTGTTTTTT | CASSLLSGTGDTGELFF
14 | NA | TRBJ1-1 | TRBV5-6 | few | TGTGCCAGCAGCATCAGGGGTGTTAACACTGAAGCTTTCTTT | CASSIRGVNTEAFF
12 | NA | TRBJ1-2 | TRBV30 | NA | TGTGCCTGGAGTGAACGGGGAAGCGGCTACACCTTC | CAWSERGSGYTF
11 | NA | TRBJ2-7 | TRBV28 | NA | TGTGCCAGCAGCCTTTATTACGAGCAGTACTTC | CASSLYYEQYF
13 | TRBD1 | TRBJ1-2 | TRBV7-3 | NA | TGTGCCAGCAGCCTGGGGACAGAAAGGAGCTACACCTTC | CASSLGTERSYTF
18 | NA | TRBJ2-7 | TRBV6-1 | NA | TGTGCCAGCAGTGACGGGGGGTTGAACAGGGTCAGGGCCTACGAGCAGTACTTC | CASSDGGLNRVRAYEQYF
13 | NA | TRBJ1-5 | TRBV9 | NA | TGTGCCAGCAGCTCGGAGGCTGGGGTGCCCCAGCATTTT | CASSSEAGVPQHF
14 | NA | TRBJ1-3 | TRBV5-1 | NA | TGCGCCAGCAGACCCGGAGGCTCTGGAAACACCATATATTTT | CASRPGGSGNTIYF
15 | TRBD2 | TRBJ2-5 | TRBV18 | NA | TGTGCCAGCTCACCATGGGGGGGATCGTCAGAGACCCAGTACTTC | CASSPWGGSSETQYF
14 | NA | TRBJ1-2 | TRBV28 | NA | TGTGCCAGCAGTCCACAGGGCCACTACTATGGCTACACCTTC | CASSPQGHYYGYTF
14 | NA | TRBJ1-6 | TRBV7-6 | NA | TGTGCCAGCAGCTTAGGGAGACAGAATTCACCCCTCCACTTT | CASSLGRQNSPLHF
14 | NA | TRBJ1-6 | TRBV6-1 | NA | TGTGCCAGCAGTGAGGCCCCGAATAATTCACCCCTCCACTTT | CASSEAPNNSPLHF
15 | TRBD1 | TRBJ1-6 | TRBV5-1 | NA | TGCGCCAGCAGCGCGGACAGGCTGTTGAGGACACCCCTCCACTTT | CASSADRLLRTPLHF
15 | NA | TRBJ1-4 | TRBV11-2 | NA | TGTGCCAGCAGCTTAGGGGGAGTCAGGGGAGAAAAACTGTTTTTT | CASSLGGVRGEKLFF
17 | NA | TRBJ2-7 | TRBV5-1 | NA | TGCGCCAGCAGCTTGCTAACCTCCGGGACACTACCTTACGAGCAGTACTTC | CASSLLTSGTLPYEQYF
15 | NA | TRBJ2-2 | TRBV2 | few | TGTGCCAGCAGTACAATGGGAGGGAACACCGGGGAGCTGTTTTTT | CASSTMGGNTGELFF